Listed here is a single TCR beta chain. This clonotype was counted between two and nine times. The antigen it recognizes is unknown. One base away there is no much larger clone; base qualities are not given. The CDR3 goes from the cysteine to the phenylalanine over 15 residues. Of all the DNA, just the CDR3 is kept, 45 bases in frame from base 1. From the germline V gene (reference sequence), CDR1 is LGHDT and CDR2 is YNNKEL. Trimming takes 1 base from V and 2 bases from J, and the germline ends sit 9 bases apart. Library preparation used 5' RACE. Sequencing was carried out with an Illumina HiSeq 2500. A second PCR of about 6 to 11 cycles was run with a J-beta primer mix and a sample-barcoded 5' primer. Each TCR beta cDNA molecule received a unique molecular identifier from a template-switch 5' adaptor carrying 12 random nucleotides. Each sample yielded at least 3 million CDR3-containing paired-end reads. First-strand cDNA synthesis was performed from all RNA using the Mint cDNA synthesis kit, with priming by a TRBC-specific oligonucleotide. Following uracil-DNA glycosylase treatment, all cDNA underwent a first 18-cycle PCR with the universal primers M1SS and BC2_uni_R. In the original analysis: For normalization, 1 million high-quality reads were randomly selected from each sample, with every read carrying a distinct molecular identifier. Instead of being binned into consensus sequences, reads with shared molecular identifiers were discarded. CDR3 identification, clonotype clustering and error correction used MiTCR with a Q25 quality threshold and the strictest error-elimination algorithm. A nonparametric unseen species model with Euler transformation was used to estimate lower-bound total TCR beta diversity. Clones were called with MiXCR by TCRdb after fastp trimmed the public reads at Q25, and only in-frame beta chains were retained. Identical CDR3 protein sequences are pooled into one entry, listed with their most common genes and DNA. In this record, the V and J calls reflect TCRdb's handling and not the investigators' own analysis. For this sample the table gives over 1,500,000 distinct CDR3 sequences, of which about 50% were detected only once. The top ten hold less than 2.5% of the sample.

This record comes from a study of blood T cells in healthy people across ages (dated by TCRdb to between 2014 and 2016). About the study as a whole: In model experiments, roughly one uniquely barcoded TCR beta cDNA molecule per two T cells was captured by template switching. Using deep sequencing normalized with unique cDNA molecular identifiers, the study measured how TCR beta repertoire diversity changes with age. The donors were split into four age groups: young (average 16 years), middle-aged (about 40), aged (about 56) and long-lived (roughly 80). To avoid experimental bias, donors of different ages were distributed randomly across sequencing lanes. For two donors (one aged 18 to 30 and one aged 80 or older), the study analyzed two additional independent replicas of 1 million unique cDNA reads from the same blood draw.

The approximately 40 donors, aged about 6 to 95 years, were systemically healthy Caucasian individuals from Russia. Each donor gave 8 to 10 milliliters of peripheral blood, drawn into EDTA-treated Vacutainer tubes. Ficoll-Paque density-gradient centrifugation was used to isolate PBMCs, with at least 6 million obtained per sample. Trizol reagent was used to extract total RNA from PBMCs, with at least 5.5 micrograms per sample. For every donor, an aliquot of PBMCs went through flow cytometry to measure the percentages of naive CD45RAhigh/CD27high T cells. What the research found in general, with its limitations: Compared with the aged group, the long-lived group had more naive CD4+ T cells, fewer expanded clones and increased TCR diversity, a pattern suggesting age selection. Total diversity estimates from one million sequenced T cells were considered lower bounds and underestimates. The CMV infection status of donors was not known, potentially confounding age-related changes in expanded clonotypes. There was a strong correlation between observed TCR beta diversity and the percentage of naive T cells measured by flow cytometry. Bulk unsorted PBMC profiling prevented conclusive comparison of naive and antigen-experienced compartments. As age increased, observed TCR beta diversity per million T cells dropped in a roughly linear way, and a significant reduction was already evident by age 40.

The clonotype was recovered from a woman aged 40-49 years in good health. Sequenced input: blood. The V and J segments used are TRBV3-1 and TRBJ2-4; there is no confident call for the D gene. The CDR3: CASSQVDGTKNIQYF. The sequence in DNA is TGTGCCAGCAGCCAAGTAGACGGCACCAAAAACATTCAGTACTTC.